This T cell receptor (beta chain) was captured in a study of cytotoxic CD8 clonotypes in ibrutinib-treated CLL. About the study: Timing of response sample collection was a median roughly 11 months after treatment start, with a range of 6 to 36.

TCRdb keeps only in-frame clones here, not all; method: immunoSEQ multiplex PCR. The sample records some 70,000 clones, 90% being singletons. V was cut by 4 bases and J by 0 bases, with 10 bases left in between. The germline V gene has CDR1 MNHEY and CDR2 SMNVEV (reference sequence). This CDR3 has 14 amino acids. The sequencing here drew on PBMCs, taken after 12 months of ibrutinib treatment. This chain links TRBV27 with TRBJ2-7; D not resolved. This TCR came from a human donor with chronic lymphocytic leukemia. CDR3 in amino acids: CASSWTGSSYEQYF. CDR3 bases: TGTGCCAGCAGTTGGACGGGTAGCTCCTACGAGCAGTACTTC.